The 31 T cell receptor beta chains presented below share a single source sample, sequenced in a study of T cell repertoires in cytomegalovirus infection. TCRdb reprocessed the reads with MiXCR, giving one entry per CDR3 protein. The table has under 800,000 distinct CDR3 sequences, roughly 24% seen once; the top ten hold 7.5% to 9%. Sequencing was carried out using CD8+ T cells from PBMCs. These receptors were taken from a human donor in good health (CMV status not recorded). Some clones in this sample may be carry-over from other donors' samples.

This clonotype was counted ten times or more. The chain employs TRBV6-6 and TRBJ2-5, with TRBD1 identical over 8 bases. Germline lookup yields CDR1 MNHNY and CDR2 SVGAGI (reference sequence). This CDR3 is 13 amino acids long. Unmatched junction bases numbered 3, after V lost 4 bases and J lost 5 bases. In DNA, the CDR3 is TGTGCCAGCAGTTGGACAGGGAGGGAGACCCAGTACTTC. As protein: CASSWTGRETQYF.

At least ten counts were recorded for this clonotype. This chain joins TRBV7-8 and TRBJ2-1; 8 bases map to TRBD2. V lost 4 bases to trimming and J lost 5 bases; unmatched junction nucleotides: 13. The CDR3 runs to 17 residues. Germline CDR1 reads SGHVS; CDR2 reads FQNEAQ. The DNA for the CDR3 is TGTGCCAGCAGCTACCCCACTAGCGGCACGGCCGACAATGAGCAGTTCTTC. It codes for CASSYPTSGTADNEQFF.

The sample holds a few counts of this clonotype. This chain's CDR3 is CASSFDRGPGNEQFF. The CDR3 DNA is TGTGCCAGCAGTTTCGACAGGGGGCCGGGCAATGAGCAGTTCTTC. The V call is TRBV28, the J call TRBJ2-1; 10 nucleotides align to TRBD1. Germline loops: CDR1 MDHEN, CDR2 SYDVKM. The CDR3 extends over 15 amino acids. V shed 3 bases, J shed 6 bases, and the junction held 5 bases outside the gene matches.

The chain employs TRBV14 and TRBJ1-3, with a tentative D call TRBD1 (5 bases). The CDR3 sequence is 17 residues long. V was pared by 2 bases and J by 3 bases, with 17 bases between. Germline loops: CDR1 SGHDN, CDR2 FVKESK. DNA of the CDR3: TGTGCCAGCAGCCAATGGGACGTTCCCAGGGATGGAAACACCATATATTTT. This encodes CASSQWDVPRDGNTIYF.

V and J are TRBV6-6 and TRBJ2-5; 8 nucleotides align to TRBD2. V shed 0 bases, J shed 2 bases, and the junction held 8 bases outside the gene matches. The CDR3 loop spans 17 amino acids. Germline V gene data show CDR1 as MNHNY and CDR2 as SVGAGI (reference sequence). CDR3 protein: CASSYSASGLWQETQYF. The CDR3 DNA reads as TGTGCCAGCAGTTACTCGGCTAGCGGGTTATGGCAAGAGACCCAGTACTTC.

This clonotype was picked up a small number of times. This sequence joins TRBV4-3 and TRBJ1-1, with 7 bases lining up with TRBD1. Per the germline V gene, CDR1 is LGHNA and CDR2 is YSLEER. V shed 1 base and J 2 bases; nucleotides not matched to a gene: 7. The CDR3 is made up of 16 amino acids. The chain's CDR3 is CASSQARTGTNTEAFF. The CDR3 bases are TGCGCCAGCAGCCAAGCCCGGACAGGCACAAACACTGAAGCTTTCTTT.

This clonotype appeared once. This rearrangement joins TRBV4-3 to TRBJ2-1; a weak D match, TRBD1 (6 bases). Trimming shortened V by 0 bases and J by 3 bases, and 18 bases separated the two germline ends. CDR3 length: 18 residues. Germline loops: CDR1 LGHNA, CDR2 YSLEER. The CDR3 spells CASSQEIMGRGYYNEQFF. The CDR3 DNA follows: TGCGCCAGCAGCCAAGAAATAATGGGCAGGGGATACTACAATGAGCAGTTCTTC.

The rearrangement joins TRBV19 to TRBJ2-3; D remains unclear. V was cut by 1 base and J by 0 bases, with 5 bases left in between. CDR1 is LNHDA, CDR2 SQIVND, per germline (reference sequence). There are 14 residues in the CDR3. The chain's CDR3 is CASSIAGSTDTQYF. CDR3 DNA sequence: TGTGCCAGTAGTATAGCCGGTAGCACAGATACGCAGTATTTT. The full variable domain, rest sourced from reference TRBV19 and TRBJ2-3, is DGGITQSPKYLFRKEGQNVTLSCEQNLNHDAMYWYRQDPGQGLRLIYYSQIVNDFQKGDIAEGYSVSREKKESFPLTVTSAQKNPTAFYLCASSIAGSTDTQYFGPGTRLTVL.

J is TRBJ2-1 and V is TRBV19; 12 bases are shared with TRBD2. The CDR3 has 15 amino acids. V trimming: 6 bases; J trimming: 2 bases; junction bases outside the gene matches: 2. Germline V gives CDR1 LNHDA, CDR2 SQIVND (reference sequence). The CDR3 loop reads CASRTSGGPYNEQFF. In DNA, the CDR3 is TGTGCCAGTAGGACTAGCGGGGGTCCCTACAATGAGCAGTTCTTC.

CDR3 region: CSEKKRDRGKTEAFF. The CDR3 region has the DNA TGCAGCGAAAAAAAACGGGACAGGGGGAAGACTGAAGCTTTCTTT. V is TRBV20-1 and J is TRBJ1-1; 11 bases map to TRBD1. Germline lookup yields CDR1 DFQATT and CDR2 SNEGSKA (reference sequence). The CDR3 runs to 15 residues.

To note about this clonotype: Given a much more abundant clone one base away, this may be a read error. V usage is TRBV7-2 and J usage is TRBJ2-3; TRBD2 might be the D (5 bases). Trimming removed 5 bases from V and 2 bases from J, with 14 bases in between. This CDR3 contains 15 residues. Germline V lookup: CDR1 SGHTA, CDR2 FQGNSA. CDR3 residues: CASSLGVDSTDTQYF. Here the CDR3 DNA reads TGTGCCAGCAGCCTAGGTGTGGACTCCACAGATACGCAGTATTTT.

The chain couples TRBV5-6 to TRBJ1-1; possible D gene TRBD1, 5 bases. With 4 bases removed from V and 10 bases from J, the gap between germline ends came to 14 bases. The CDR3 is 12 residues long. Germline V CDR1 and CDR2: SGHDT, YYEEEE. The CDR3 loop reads CASSLGGKVAFF. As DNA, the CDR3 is TGTGCCAGCAGCCTCGGGGGGAAGGTAGCTTTCTTT.

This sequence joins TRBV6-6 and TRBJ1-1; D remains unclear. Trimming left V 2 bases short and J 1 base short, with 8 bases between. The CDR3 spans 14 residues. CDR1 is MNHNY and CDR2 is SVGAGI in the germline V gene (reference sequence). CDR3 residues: CASSYRGGNTEAFF. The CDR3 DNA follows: TGTGCCAGCAGTTACCGCGGCGGGAACACTGAAGCTTTCTTT.

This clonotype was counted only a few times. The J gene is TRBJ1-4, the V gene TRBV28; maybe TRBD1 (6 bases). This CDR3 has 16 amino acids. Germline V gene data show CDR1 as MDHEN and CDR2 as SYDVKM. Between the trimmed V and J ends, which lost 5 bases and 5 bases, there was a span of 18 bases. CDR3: CASSLRVQRGNEKLFF. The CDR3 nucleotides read TGTGCCAGCAGTCTCCGGGTCCAGAGGGGGAATGAAAAACTGTTTTTT.

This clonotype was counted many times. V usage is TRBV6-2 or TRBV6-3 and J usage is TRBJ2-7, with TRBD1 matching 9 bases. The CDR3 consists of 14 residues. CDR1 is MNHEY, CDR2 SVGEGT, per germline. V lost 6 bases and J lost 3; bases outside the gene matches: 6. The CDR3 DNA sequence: TGTGCCAGCAGCACGGACAGGGGTAGCTACGAGCAGTACGTC. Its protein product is CASSTDRGSYEQYV.

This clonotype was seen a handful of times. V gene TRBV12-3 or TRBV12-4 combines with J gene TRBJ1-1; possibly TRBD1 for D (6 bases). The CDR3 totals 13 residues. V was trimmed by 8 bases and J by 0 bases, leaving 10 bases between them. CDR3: CASQDRMNTEAFF. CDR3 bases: TGTGCCAGCCAGGACAGAATGAACACTGAAGCTTTCTTT.

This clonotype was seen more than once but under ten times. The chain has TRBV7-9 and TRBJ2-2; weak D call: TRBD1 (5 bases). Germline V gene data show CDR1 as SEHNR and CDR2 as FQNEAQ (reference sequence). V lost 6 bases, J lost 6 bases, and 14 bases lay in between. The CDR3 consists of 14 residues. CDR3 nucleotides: TGTGCCAGCAGATCTAGGGGAACAGCCGGGGAGCTGTTTTTT. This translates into CASRSRGTAGELFF.

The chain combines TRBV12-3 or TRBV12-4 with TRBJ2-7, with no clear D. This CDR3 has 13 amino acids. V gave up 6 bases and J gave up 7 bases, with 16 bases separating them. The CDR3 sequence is CASSQSPYGEQYV. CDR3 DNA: TGTGCCAGCAGCCAATCCCCTTACGGAGAGCAGTACGTC.

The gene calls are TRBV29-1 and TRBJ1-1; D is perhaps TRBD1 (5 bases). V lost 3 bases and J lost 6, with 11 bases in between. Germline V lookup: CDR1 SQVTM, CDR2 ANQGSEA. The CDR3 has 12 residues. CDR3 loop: CSVDMGGAEAFF. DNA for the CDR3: TGCAGCGTTGATATGGGGGGGGCTGAAGCTTTCTTT.

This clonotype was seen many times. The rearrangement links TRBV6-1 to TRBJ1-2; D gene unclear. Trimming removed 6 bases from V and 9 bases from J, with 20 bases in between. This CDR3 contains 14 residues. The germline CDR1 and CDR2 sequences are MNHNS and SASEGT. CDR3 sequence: CASRRRVPSDRYTF. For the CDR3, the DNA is TGTGCCAGCAGACGCCGTGTCCCTTCAGATCGCTACACCTTC.

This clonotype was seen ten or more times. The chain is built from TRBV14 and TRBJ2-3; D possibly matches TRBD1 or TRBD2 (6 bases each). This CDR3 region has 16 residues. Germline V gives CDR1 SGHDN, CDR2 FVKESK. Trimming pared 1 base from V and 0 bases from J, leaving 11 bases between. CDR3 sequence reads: CASSQATGTSTDTQYF. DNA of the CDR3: TGTGCCAGCAGCCAAGCTACAGGGACTAGCACAGATACGCAGTATTTT.

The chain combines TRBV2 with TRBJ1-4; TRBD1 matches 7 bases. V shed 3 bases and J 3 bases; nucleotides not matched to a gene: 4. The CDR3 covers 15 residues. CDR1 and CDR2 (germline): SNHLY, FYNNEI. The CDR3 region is CASSDYGTANEKLFF. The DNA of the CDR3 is TGTGCCAGCAGTGATTACGGGACAGCTAATGAAAAACTGTTTTTT.

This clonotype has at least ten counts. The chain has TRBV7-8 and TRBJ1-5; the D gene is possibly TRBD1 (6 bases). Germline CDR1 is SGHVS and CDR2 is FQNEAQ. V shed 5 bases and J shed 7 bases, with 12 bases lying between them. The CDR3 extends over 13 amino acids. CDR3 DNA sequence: TGTGCCAGCAGCCCAGGGGTTAGCCAGCCCCAGCATTTT. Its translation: CASSPGVSQPQHF.

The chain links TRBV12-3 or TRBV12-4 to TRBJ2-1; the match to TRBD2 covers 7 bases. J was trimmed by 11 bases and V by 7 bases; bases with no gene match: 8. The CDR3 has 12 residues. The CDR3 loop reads CASTPSGDQQFF. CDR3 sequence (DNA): TGTGCCAGCACCCCCAGCGGGGACCAGCAGTTCTTC.

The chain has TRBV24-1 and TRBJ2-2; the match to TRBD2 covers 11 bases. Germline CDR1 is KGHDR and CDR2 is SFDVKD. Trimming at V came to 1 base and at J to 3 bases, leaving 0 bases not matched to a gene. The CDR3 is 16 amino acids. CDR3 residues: CATSDLLAGDTGELFF. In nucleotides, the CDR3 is TGTGCCACCAGTGATTTACTAGCGGGGGACACCGGGGAGCTGTTTTTT.

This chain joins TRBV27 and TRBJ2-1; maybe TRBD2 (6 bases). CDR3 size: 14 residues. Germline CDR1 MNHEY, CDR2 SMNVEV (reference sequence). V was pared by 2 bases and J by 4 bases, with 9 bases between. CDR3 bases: TGTGCCAGCAGTTTACGGGGGATTTACAATGAGCAGTTCTTC. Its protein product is CASSLRGIYNEQFF.

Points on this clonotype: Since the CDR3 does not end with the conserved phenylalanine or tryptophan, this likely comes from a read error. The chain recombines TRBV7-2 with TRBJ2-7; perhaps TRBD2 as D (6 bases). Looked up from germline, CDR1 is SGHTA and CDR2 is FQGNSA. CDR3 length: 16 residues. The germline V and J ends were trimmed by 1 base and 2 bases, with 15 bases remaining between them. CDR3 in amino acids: CASSLVGGAGPYEQYL. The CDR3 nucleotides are TGTGCCAGCAGCTTAGTAGGAGGGGCCGGTCCCTACGAGCAGTACTTA.

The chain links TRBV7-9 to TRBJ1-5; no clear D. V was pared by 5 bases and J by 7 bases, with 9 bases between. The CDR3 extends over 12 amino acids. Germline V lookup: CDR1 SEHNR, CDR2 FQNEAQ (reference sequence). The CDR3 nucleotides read TGTGCCAGCAGCCGCTTCGGGCAGCCCCAGCATTTT. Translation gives CASSRFGQPQHF.

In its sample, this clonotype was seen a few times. CDR3 residues: CASGLVPPGPYF. The DNA for the CDR3 is TGTGCTAGTGGTTTGGTACCCCCGGGACCGTACTTC. The chain links TRBV12-5 to TRBJ2-5; D possibly matches TRBD1 or TRBD2 (5 bases each). The germline V and J ends were trimmed by 0 bases and 13 bases, with 12 bases remaining between them. This CDR3 is 12 amino acids long. Germline lookup yields CDR1 LGHNT and CDR2 FRNRAP. Filled out from reference TRBV12-5 and TRBJ2-5, the complete variable domain reads DARVTQTPRHKVTEMGQEVTMRCQPILGHNTVFWYRQTMMQGLELLAYFRNRAPLDDSGMPKDRFSAEMPDATLATLKIQPSEPRDSAVYFCASGLVPPGPYFGPGTRLLVL.

The CDR3 region has the DNA TGCAGCGTCGATTGTGCAGGGAACACTGAAGCTTTCTTT. Translation gives CSVDCAGNTEAFF. The chain combines TRBV29-1 with TRBJ1-1; unclear D gene. In germline, CDR1 is SQVTM, CDR2 ANQGSEA. With 6 bases removed from V and 1 base from J, the gap between germline ends came to 12 bases. The CDR3 contains 13 residues.

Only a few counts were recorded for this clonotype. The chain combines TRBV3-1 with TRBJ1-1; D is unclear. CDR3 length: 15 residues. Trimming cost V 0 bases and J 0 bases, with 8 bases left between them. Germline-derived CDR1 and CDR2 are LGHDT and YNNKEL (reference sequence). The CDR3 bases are TGTGCCAGCAGCCAAGATCTCAAACTGAACACTGAAGCTTTCTTT. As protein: CASSQDLKLNTEAFF. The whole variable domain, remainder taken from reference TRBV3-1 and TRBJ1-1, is DTAVSQTPKYLVTQMGNDKSIKCEQNLGHDTMYWYKQDSKKFLKIMFSYNNKELIINETVPNRFSPKSPDKAHLNLHINSLELGDSAVYFCASSQDLKLNTEAFFGQGTRLTVV.